A single sample is the source of the 17 T cell receptor beta chains below, sequenced in a study of blood T cell repertoires in COVID-19. This table comes from immunoSEQ multiplex PCR, and its TCRdb copy is limited to in-frame clones, with some not included. Of roughly 180,000 clones listed, 81% are singletons. Input material: peripheral blood. Receptor source: a woman in her thirties or forties with COVID-19, enrolled during active disease.

The chain uses TRBV11-2 and TRBJ1-6; TRBD1 might be the D (6 bases). Germline V gene sequence: CDR1 SGHAT, CDR2 FQNNGV. This CDR3 has 15 residues. The V and J ends lost 8 bases and 9 bases respectively, with 20 bases between them. In DNA form, the CDR3 reads TGTGCCAGCGCGGGTGGGGGGGCGCGTATTTCACCCCTCCACTTT. Translating gives CASAGGGARISPLHF.

V and J are TRBV30 and TRBJ1-6; tentatively, D is TRBD1 (6 bases). The CDR3 is made up of 12 amino acids. V lost 0 bases to trimming and J lost 13 bases, with 10 bases between them. Looked up from germline, CDR1 is GTSNPN and CDR2 is SVGIG (reference sequence). The CDR3 loop is CAWSVQQGPLHF. CDR3 nucleotides: TGTGCCTGGAGTGTTCAACAGGGCCCCCTCCACTTT.

V is TRBV5-5 and J is TRBJ2-7; 10 bases agree with TRBD1. CDR1 SGHKS and CDR2 YYEKEE come from the germline V gene (reference sequence). There are 16 residues in the CDR3. J was trimmed by 5 bases and V by 3 bases; bases with no gene match: 11. CDR3 coding DNA: TGTGCCAGCAGCTCCCGGGACAGGGGTTGGGTTGACGAGCAGTACGTC. This encodes CASSSRDRGWVDEQYV.

The V and J genes are TRBV29-1 and TRBJ2-2; 11 nucleotides agree with TRBD2. The germline CDR1 and CDR2 sequences are SQVTM and ANQGSEA. This CDR3 contains 15 residues. Losses at the gene ends were 2 bases for V and 7 bases for J; bases not matched to a gene: 6. In DNA, the CDR3 is TGCAGCGTTGAATCACTAGCGGGAGTCGGCGGGGAGCTGTTTTTT. This gives the protein CSVESLAGVGGELFF.

The chain has TRBV19 and TRBJ2-1, with TRBD1 identical over 8 bases. This CDR3 is 16 amino acids long. The J segment lost 12 bases and the V segment lost 3 bases, leaving 16 bases of the junction unmatched. From germline, CDR1 is LNHDA and CDR2 SQIVND (reference sequence). The CDR3 bases are TGTGCCAGTAGTATCTTGTCAGGGGGCGCTTCTAGCCCGCAGTTCTTC. This codes for CASSILSGGASSPQFF.

The chain uses TRBV20-1 and TRBJ2-3; perhaps TRBD1 as D (5 bases). The CDR3 is 11 residues long. The V and J ends lost 5 bases and 7 bases respectively, with 10 bases between them. From germline, CDR1 is DFQATT and CDR2 SNEGSKA (reference sequence). The CDR3, as DNA: TGCAGTGCTCCTCAGGGAAATACGCAGTATTTT. Translated: CSAPQGNTQYF.

V gene TRBV5-1 combines with J gene TRBJ2-1, with D perhaps matching TRBD1 (6 bases). V was pared by 4 bases and J by 4 bases, with 15 bases between. In germline, CDR1 is SGHRS, CDR2 YFSETQ. The CDR3 consists of 15 residues. The CDR3 DNA follows: TGCGCCAGCAGCATTAGGACAGATCCTTACAATGAGCAGTTCTTC. Translating gives CASSIRTDPYNEQFF.

The V and J genes are TRBV12-3 or TRBV12-4 and TRBJ1-5; D not certain. Trimming removed 3 bases from V and 3 bases from J, with 6 bases in between. CDR3 length: 13 residues. Written as DNA, the CDR3 is TGTGCCAGCAGTTTCATTGTCAATCAGCCCCAGCATTTT. It translates to CASSFIVNQPQHF.

This chain joins TRBV5-1 and TRBJ1-2; D is ambiguous. This CDR3 is 13 amino acids long. Germline V gene lookup returns CDR1 SGHRS and CDR2 YFSETQ. V lost 2 bases to trimming and J lost 6 bases, with 11 bases between them. The CDR3 region is CASSFGNPDGYTF. The CDR3, as DNA: TGCGCCAGCAGCTTCGGTAACCCTGATGGCTACACCTTC.

This sequence joins TRBV6-6 and TRBJ1-1; no definite D call. The CDR3 consists of 13 residues. Germline CDR1 is MNHNY and CDR2 is SVGAGI (reference sequence). V shed 5 bases and J shed 4 bases, with 11 bases lying between them. DNA for the CDR3: TGTGCCAGCAGTAATACCCCCAGCACTGAAGCTTTCTTT. This codes for CASSNTPSTEAFF.

The gene calls are TRBV24-1 and TRBJ2-7; maybe TRBD1 (6 bases). Germline CDR1 and CDR2: KGHDR and SFDVKD. CDR3 length: 13 amino acids. With 5 bases removed from V and 4 bases from J, the gap between germline ends came to 11 bases. The CDR3 here is CATSGQGSYEQYF. Here the CDR3 DNA reads TGTGCCACCAGTGGTCAGGGGAGTTACGAGCAGTACTTC.

The chain carries TRBV10-3 and TRBJ2-3, with 7 bases aligning to TRBD2. From germline, CDR1 is ENHRY and CDR2 SYGVKD. This CDR3 is built from 15 residues. The junction had 5 bases not matched to a gene; V was cut back by 2 bases and J by 3 bases. CDR3 DNA sequence: TGTGCCATCAGTGAGCGGGGCGGGGGTACAGATACGCAGTATTTT. It codes for CAISERGGGTDTQYF.

The rearrangement joins TRBV4-1 to TRBJ1-4; 12 bases map to TRBD1. Unmatched junction bases numbered 8, after V lost 5 bases and J lost 7 bases. The germline V gene encodes CDR1 MGHRA and CDR2 YSYEKL. CDR3 size: 16 residues. The CDR3 DNA follows: TGCGCCAGCAGCAGGGGACAGGGGGCTGAAAGTGAAAAACTGTTTTTT. As protein: CASSRGQGAESEKLFF.

This chain links TRBV2 with TRBJ1-2; a weak D match, TRBD1 (6 bases). Between the trimmed V and J ends, which lost 7 bases and 2 bases, there was a span of 11 bases. Germline V lookup: CDR1 SNHLY, CDR2 FYNNEI. The CDR3 length is 13 residues. The CDR3 DNA is TGTGCCAGCACGGGGGGCGCCAACTATGGCTACACCTTC. Its protein product is CASTGGANYGYTF.

This sequence joins TRBV6-1 and TRBJ1-2, with 9 bases that match TRBD1. Germline CDR1 MNHNS, CDR2 SASEGT. The CDR3 has 16 residues. Trimming cost V 2 bases and J 3 bases; bases outside gene matches: 7. CDR3 sequence: CASSEFLGDRDYGYTF. The CDR3 nucleotides read TGTGCCAGCAGTGAATTTTTGGGGGACAGGGACTATGGCTACACCTTC.

The chain recombines TRBV28 with TRBJ2-3, with 10 bases that match TRBD2. J gave up 2 bases and V 5 bases, and 13 bases lay outside the gene matches. Germline CDR1 and CDR2: MDHEN and SYDVKM. The CDR3 totals 18 residues. This CDR3 reads CASSLLASGRGNTDTQYF. The CDR3 DNA sequence: TGTGCCAGCAGTCTCCTCGCAAGCGGGAGGGGGAACACAGATACGCAGTATTTT.

A single count supports this clone. The chain uses TRBV15 and TRBJ2-7; 14 nucleotides match TRBD2. Germline CDR1 LNHNV, CDR2 YYDKDF (reference sequence). V lost 5 bases and J lost 0; bases outside the gene matches: 6. This CDR3 is built from 17 residues. CDR3 region: CATSPTSGRALSYEQYF. In DNA, the CDR3 is TGTGCCACCAGCCCGACTAGCGGGAGGGCCCTCTCCTACGAGCAGTACTTC.